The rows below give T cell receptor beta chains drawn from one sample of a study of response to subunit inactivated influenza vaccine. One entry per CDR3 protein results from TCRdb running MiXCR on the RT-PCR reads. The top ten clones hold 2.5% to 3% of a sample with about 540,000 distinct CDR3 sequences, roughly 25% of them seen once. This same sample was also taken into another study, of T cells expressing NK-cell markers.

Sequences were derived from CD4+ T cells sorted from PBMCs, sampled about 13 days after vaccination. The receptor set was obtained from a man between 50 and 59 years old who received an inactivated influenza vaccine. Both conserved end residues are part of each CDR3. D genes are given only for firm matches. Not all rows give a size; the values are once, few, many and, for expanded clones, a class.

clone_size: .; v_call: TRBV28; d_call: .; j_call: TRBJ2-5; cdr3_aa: CASSLLKGGQMETQYF; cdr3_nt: TGTGCCAGCAGCCTCTTAAAGGGGGGGCAGATGGAGACCCAGTACTTC
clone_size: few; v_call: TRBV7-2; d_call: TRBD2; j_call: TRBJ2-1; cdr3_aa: CASSFGGLAGAEQFF; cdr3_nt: TGTGCCAGCAGCTTCGGTGGACTAGCGGGAGCTGAGCAGTTCTTC
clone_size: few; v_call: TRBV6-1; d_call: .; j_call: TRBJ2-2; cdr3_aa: CATRDANTGELFF; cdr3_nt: TGTGCCACCAGGGACGCGAACACCGGGGAGCTGTTTTTT
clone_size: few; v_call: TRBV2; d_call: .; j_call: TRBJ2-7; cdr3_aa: CASSDSNYEQYF; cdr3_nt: TGTGCCAGCAGTGACAGCAACTACGAGCAGTACTTC
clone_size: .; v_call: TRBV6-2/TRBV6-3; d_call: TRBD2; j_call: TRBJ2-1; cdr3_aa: CASTPIWRGGLHEQFF; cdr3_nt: TGTGCCAGCACCCCTATCTGGCGGGGGGGCCTCCATGAGCAGTTCTTC
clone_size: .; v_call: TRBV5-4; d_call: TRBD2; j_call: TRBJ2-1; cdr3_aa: CASSSYGGTSYNEQFF; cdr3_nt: TGTGCCAGCAGCTCCTACGGGGGGACCTCCTACAATGAGCAGTTCTTC
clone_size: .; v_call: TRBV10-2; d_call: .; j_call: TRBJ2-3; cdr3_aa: CASSQHAELSTDTQYF; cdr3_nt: TGCGCCAGCAGTCAACACGCCGAGCTCAGCACAGATACGCAGTATTTT
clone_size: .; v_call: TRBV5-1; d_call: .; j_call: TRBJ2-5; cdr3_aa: CASSLFVTAETQYF; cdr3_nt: TGCGCCAGCAGCTTGTTCGTTACTGCAGAGACCCAGTACTTC
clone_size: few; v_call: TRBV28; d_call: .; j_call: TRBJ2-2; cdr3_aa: CASSFRQHTGELFF; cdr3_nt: TGTGCCAGCAGTTTTCGACAGCACACCGGGGAGCTGTTTTTT
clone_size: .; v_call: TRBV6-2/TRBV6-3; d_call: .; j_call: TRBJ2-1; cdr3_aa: CASSPWAGLSYNEQFF; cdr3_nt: TGTGCCAGCAGTCCGTGGGCAGGCCTTTCCTACAATGAGCAGTTCTTC